The T cell receptor (beta chain) described here comes from a study of identical twins. The authors used template switching to add a universal primer site and gave cDNA unique molecular identifiers. MiXCR, run by TCRdb on the 5' RACE reads, gives a single entry per CDR3 protein. This sample carries about 700,000 distinct CDR3 sequences, around 8.3% of them seen once, and the ten largest clones take approximately 0.96%. This clonotype has just a few counts. Its specificity is not known. Study-wide results and limits: Memory repertoires lacked the insertion deficit that abundant cord blood beta clonotypes showed.

CDR1 and CDR2 (germline): SGHAT, FQNNGV. Trimming left V 0 bases short and J 10 bases short, with 13 bases between. The CDR3 loop spans 14 amino acids. The sample also formed part of further work on yellow fever vaccine responses in identical twins. That paper adds: Twins' T cell vaccine responses reportedly looked partly convergent, partly personalized.

The clonotype was recovered from a woman aged 18 to 35 in good health. The V gene is TRBV11-2, the J gene TRBJ2-1, with a weak D call TRBD2 (5 bases). The specimen sequenced was PBMCs. The CDR3 nucleotides read TGTGCCAGCAGCTTAGATATTGGTGGGAGAGAGCAGTTCTTC. This translates into CASSLDIGGREQFF.